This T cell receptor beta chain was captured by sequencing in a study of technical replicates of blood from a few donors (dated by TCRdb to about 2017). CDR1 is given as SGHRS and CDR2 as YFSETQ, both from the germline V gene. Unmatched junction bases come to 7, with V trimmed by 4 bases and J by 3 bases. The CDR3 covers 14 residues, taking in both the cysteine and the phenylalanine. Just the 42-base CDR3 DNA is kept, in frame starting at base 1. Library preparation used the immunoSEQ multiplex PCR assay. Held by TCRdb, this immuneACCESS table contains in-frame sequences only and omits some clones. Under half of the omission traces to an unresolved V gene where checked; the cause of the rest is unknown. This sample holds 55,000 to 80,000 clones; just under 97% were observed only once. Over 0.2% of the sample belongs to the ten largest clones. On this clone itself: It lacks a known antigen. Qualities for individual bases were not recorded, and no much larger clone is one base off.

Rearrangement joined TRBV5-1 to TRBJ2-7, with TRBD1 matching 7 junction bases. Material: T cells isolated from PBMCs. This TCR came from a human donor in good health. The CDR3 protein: CASSVYGTDYEQYF. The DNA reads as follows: TGCGCCAGCAGCGTGTACGGGACAGACTACGAGCAGTACTTC.